The rows below give T cell receptor beta chains drawn from one sample of a study of Graves' ophthalmopathy and Graves' hyperthyroidism. TCRdb itself ran the multiplex PCR reads through MiXCR, one entry per CDR3 protein. The top ten clones hold over 8.5% of a sample with over a million distinct CDR3 sequences, about 36% of them seen once. Sample: peripheral blood or thyroid tissue (not recorded which). Every receptor here comes from an adult man with Graves' hyperthyroidism. CDR3s include the opening cysteine and the closing phenylalanine or tryptophan. A D gene is named only where the DNA matches it firmly. Clone size is not always given. Where it is, it says once, few, many or a class for expanded clones.

size	V	J	D	DNA	CDR3
NA	TRBV12-3/TRBV12-4	TRBJ2-7	TRBD2	TGTGCCAGCCGAGAAGCGGGAGAGGGAGAGCAGTACTTC	CASREAGEGEQYF
NA	TRBV29-1	TRBJ1-2	NA	TGCAGCGTTGATAGCAGTTCAGCTAACTATGGCTACACCTTC	CSVDSSSANYGYTF
NA	TRBV7-9	TRBJ1-6	TRBD1	TGCGCCAGCAGCCAAGGCGTCCAGGGGGCGGCTAATTCACCCCTCCACTTT	CASSQGVQGAANSPLHF
NA	TRBV7-2	TRBJ1-1	NA	TGTGCCAGCAAACCAGGACCTATGTTGAACACTGAAGCTTTCTTT	CASKPGPMLNTEAFF
NA	TRBV12-3/TRBV12-4	TRBJ1-5	NA	TGTGCCAGCACGATAGACAGAACCAATCAGCCCCAGCATTTT	CASTIDRTNQPQHF
few	TRBV10-3	TRBJ2-6	TRBD1	TGTGCCAGCAGTGCGGGACAGGGGGCTGGGGCCAACGTCCTGACTTTC	CASSAGQGAGANVLTF
few	TRBV10-3	TRBJ1-6	TRBD1	TGTGCCAGCAGGGGGGTACAGGGGGGTTCACCCCTCCACTTT	CASRGVQGGSPLHF
once	TRBV11-2	TRBJ2-5	NA	NA	CASSFYICSARSRFQETQYF
few	TRBV7-7	TRBJ1-2	TRBD1	TGTGCCAGCAGCGTCTCGGGACAGGGGGCGTATGGCTACACCTTC	CASSVSGQGAYGYTF
once	TRBV6-6	TRBJ2-2	NA	TGTGCCAGCAAGTCACACAGCGCGAACACCGGGGAGCTGTTTTTT	CASKSHSANTGELFF
NA	TRBV7-2	TRBJ1-1	NA	TGTGCCAGCAGCCAAGTGGGGGGCCTGGGGGGTATGAACACTGAAGCTTTCTTT	CASSQVGGLGGMNTEAFF
NA	TRBV10-3	TRBJ2-5	NA	TGTGCCATCAGTGAGTCGAGATGGAGCCCCCGGTACTTC	CAISESRWSPRYF
many	TRBV20-1	TRBJ1-4	TRBD1	TGCAGTGCCGAAGTTCCAGGGGGTAATGAAAAACTGTTTTTT	CSAEVPGGNEKLFF
NA	TRBV7-8	TRBJ1-2	NA	TGTGCCAGCAGCTTTGGACGGGGAACCCGCGTTGTCTATGGCTACACCTTC	CASSFGRGTRVVYGYTF
few	TRBV6-2/TRBV6-3	TRBJ1-3	NA	TGTGCCAGCAGTCGGGACGGCAAAGGAAACACCATATATTTT	CASSRDGKGNTIYF
NA	TRBV10-3	TRBJ1-1	NA	TGTGCCAGCATTGGGCGTGGGGGAAGGGTGAACACTGAAGCTTTCTTT	CASIGRGGRVNTEAFF
NA	TRBV28	TRBJ2-7	NA	TGTGCCAGCAGTCCCTCCCGAGGACTAAGCTCCTACGAGCAGTACTTC	CASSPSRGLSSYEQYF